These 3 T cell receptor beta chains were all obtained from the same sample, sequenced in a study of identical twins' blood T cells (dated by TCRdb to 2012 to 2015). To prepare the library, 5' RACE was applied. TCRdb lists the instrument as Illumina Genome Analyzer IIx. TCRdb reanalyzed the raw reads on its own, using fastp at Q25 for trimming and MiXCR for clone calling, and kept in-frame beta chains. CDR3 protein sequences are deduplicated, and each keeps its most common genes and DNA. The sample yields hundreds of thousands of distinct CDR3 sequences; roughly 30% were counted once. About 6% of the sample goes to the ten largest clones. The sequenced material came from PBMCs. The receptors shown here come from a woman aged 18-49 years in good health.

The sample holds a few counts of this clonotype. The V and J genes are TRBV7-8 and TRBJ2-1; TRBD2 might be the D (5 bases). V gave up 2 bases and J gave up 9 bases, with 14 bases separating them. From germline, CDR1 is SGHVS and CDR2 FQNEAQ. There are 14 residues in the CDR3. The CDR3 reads CASSLSNSESEQFF. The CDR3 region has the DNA TGTGCCAGCAGCTTAAGTAATAGCGAGAGTGAGCAGTTCTTC.

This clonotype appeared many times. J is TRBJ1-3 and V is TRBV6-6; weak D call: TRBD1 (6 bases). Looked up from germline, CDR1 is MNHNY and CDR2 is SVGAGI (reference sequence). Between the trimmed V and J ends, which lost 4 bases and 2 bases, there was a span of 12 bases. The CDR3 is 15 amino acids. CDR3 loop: CASSFTTGPGNTIYF. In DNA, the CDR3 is TGTGCCAGCAGTTTTACAACAGGGCCTGGAAACACCATATATTTT.

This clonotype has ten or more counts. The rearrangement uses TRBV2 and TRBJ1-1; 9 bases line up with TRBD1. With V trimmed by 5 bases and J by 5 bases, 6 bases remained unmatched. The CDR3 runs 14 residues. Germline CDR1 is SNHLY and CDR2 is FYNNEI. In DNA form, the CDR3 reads TGTGCCAGCAGTCCGACAGGGGGAGAAACTGAAGCTTTCTTT. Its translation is CASSPTGGETEAFF.